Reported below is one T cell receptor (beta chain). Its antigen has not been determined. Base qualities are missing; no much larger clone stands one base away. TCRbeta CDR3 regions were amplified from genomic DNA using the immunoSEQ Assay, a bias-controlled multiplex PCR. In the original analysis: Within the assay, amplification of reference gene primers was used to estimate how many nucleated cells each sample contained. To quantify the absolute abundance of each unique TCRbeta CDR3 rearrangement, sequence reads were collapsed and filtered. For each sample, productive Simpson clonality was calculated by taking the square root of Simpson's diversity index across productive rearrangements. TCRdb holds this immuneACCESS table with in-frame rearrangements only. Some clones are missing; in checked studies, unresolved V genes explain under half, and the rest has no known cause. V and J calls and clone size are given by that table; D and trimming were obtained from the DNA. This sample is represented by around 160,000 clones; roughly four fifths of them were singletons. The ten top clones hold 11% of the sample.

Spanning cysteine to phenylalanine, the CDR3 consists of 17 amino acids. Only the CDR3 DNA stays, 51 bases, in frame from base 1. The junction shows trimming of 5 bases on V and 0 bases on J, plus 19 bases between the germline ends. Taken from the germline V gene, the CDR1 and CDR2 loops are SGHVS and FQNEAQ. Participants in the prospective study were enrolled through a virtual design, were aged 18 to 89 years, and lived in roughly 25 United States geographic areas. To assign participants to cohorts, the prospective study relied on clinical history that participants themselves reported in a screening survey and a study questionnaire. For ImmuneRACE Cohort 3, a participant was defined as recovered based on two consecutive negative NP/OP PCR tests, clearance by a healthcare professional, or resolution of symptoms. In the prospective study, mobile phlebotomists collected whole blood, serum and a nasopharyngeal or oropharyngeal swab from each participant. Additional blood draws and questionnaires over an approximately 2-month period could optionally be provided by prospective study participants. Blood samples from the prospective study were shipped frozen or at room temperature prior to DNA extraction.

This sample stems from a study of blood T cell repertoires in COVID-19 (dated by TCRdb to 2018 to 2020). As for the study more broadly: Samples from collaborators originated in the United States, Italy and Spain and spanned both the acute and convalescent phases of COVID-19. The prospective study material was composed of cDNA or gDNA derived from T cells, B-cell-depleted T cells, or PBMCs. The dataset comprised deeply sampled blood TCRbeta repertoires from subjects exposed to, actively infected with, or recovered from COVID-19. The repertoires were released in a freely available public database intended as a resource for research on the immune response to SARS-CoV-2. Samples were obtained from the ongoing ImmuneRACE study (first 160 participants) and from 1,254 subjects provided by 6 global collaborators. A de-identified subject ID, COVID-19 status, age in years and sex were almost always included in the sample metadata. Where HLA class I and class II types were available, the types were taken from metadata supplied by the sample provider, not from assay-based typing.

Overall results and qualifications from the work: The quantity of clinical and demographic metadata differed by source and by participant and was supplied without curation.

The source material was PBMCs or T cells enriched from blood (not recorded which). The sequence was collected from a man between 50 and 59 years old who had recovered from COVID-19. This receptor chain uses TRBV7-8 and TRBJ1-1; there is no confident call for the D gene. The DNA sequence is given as TGTGCCAGCAGCCCCCGGTGGCAGAGTACTATGAACACTGAAGCTTTCTTT. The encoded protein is CASSPRWQSTMNTEAFF.